This paragraph covers one T cell receptor (beta chain) sequence. Its cognate antigen is unknown. V shed 3 bases and J shed 0 bases, with 2 bases lying between them. The CDR3 has 12 amino acids. Germline assignment: CDR1 SGHNT and CDR2 YYREEE (reference sequence). These data originate in a study of T cell clones after liver transplantation. Notes on the study in general: Graft donor-reactive T cells may have migrated into the graft rather than being deleted.

Unstimulated PBMCs were sorted into CD3+CD4+ and CD3+CD8+ populations. The assay was immunoSEQ multiplex PCR, and TCRdb's table has in-frame clones only and misses some. The repertoire holds tens of thousands of clones, with 80% to 95% as singletons. The sequence was collected from a human patient who received a liver transplant. Some T cells may be supplied by the graft donor. The specimen comprised CD4+ T cells from blood, sampled around 25 months after liver transplant. The genes are TRBV5-4 and TRBJ2-3, with D uncertain. The CDR3 DNA is TGTGCCAGCAGCTCCAGCACAGATACGCAGTATTTT. As protein: CASSSSTDTQYF. Drawing the rest from reference TRBV5-4 and TRBJ2-3, the complete variable domain is ETGVTQSPTHLIKTRGQQVTLRCSSQSGHNTVSWYQQALGQGPQFIFQYYREEENGRGNFPPRFSGLQFPNYSSELNVNALELDDSALYLCASSSSTDTQYFGPGTRLTVL.